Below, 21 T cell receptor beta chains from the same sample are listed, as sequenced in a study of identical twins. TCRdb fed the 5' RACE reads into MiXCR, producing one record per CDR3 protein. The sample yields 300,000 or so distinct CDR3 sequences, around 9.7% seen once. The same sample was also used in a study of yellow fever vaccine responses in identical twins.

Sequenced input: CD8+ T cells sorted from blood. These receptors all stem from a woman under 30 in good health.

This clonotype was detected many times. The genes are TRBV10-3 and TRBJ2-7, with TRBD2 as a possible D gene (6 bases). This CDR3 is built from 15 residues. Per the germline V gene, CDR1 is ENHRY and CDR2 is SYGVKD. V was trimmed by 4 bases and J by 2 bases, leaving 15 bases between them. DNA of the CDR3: TGTGCCATCAGTGGGGGGACTTCTTCCACCTACGAGCAGTACTTC. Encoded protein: CAISGGTSSTYEQYF.

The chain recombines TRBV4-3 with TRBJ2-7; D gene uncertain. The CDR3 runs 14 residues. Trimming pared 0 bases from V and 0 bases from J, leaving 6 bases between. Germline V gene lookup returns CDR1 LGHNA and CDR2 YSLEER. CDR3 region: CASSQEVVSYEQYF. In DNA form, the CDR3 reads TGCGCCAGCAGCCAAGAAGTCGTCTCCTACGAGCAGTACTTC.

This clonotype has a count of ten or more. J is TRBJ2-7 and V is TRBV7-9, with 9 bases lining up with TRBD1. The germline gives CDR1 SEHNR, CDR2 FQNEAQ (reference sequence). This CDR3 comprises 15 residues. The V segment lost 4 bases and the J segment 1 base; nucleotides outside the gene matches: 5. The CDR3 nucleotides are TGTGCCAGCAGCTCGTCCGGGACAGGGTCCTACGAGCAGTACTTC. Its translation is CASSSSGTGSYEQYF.

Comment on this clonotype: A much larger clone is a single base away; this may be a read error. CDR3 bases: TGTGCCAGCAGCTTCCTGGGTAGCGGGGGATACACAGTTACGCAGTATTTT. Protein: CASSFLGSGGYTVTQYF. J is TRBJ2-3 and V is TRBV7-9, with 9 bases fitting TRBD2. This CDR3 has 17 residues. Germline loops: CDR1 SEHNR, CDR2 FQNEAQ (reference sequence).

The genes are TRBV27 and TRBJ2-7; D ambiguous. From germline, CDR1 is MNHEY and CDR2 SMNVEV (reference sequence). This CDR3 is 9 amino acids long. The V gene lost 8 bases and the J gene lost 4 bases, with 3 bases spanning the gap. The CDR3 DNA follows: TGTGCCAGCCATTACGAGCAGTACTTC. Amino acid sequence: CASHYEQYF.

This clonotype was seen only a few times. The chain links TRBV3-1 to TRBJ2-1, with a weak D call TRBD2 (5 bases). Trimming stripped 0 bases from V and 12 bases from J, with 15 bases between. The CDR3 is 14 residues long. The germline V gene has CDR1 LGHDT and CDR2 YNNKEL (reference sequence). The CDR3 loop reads CASSQDLFEGGQFF. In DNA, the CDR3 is TGTGCCAGCAGCCAAGATCTTTTTGAGGGCGGGCAGTTCTTC.

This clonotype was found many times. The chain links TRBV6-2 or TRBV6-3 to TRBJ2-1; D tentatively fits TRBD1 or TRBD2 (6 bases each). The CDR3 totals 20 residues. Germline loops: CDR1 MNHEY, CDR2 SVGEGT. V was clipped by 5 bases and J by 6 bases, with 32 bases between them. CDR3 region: CASSPGTNGDGWGLINEQFF. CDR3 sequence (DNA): TGTGCCAGCAGTCCAGGGACAAACGGGGATGGGTGGGGACTTATCAATGAGCAGTTCTTC.

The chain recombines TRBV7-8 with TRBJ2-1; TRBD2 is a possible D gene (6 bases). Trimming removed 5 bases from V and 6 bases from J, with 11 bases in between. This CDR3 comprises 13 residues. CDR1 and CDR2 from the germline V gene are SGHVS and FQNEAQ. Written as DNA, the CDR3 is TGTGCCAGCAGCCAAACGCGGGGCAATGAGCAGTTCTTC. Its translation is CASSQTRGNEQFF.

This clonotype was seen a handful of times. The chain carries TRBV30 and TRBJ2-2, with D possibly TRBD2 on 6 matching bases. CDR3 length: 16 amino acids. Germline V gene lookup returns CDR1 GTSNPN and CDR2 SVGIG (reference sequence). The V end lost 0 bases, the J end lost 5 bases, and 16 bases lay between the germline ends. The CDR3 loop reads CAWSVLPGVGTGELFF. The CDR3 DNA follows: TGTGCCTGGAGTGTACTTCCGGGAGTGGGAACCGGGGAGCTGTTTTTT.

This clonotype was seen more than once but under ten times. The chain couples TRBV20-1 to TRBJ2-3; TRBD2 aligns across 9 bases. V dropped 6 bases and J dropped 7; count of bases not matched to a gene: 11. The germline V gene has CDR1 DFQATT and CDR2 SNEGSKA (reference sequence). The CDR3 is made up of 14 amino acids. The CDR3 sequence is CSAPVLAGSYTQYF. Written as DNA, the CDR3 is TGCAGTGCCCCCGTACTAGCGGGCTCCTATACGCAGTATTTT.

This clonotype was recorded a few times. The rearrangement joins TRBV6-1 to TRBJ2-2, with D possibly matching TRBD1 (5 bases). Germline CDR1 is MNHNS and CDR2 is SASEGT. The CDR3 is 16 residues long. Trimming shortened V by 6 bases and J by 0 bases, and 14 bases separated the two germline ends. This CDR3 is CASSLLDSTNTGELFF. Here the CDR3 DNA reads TGTGCCAGCAGCCTTTTAGACAGCACGAACACCGGGGAGCTGTTTTTT.

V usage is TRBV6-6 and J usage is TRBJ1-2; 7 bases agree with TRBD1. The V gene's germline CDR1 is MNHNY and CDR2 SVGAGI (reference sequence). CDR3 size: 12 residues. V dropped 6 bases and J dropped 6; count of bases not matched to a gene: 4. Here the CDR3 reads CASSRDRNGYTF. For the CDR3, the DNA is TGTGCCAGCAGCCGGGACAGAAATGGCTACACCTTC.

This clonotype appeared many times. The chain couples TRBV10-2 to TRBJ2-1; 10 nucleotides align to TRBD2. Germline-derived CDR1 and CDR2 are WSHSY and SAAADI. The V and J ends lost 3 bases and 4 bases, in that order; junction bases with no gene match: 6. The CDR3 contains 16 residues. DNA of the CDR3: TGCGCCAGCAGTGAATCTAGCGGGAGAGGTTACAATGAGCAGTTCTTC. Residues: CASSESSGRGYNEQFF.

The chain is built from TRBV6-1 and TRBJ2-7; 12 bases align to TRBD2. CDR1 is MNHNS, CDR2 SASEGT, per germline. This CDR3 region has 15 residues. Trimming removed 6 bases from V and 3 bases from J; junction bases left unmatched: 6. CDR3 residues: CASRGTSGYLYEQYF. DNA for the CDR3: TGTGCCAGCAGGGGGACTAGCGGGTATCTCTACGAGCAGTACTTC.

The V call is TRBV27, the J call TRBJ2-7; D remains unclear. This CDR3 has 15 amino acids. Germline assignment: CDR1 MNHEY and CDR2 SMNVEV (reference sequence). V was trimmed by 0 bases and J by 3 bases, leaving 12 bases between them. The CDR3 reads CASSLSIGPFYEQYF. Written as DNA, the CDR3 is TGTGCCAGCAGTTTATCTATCGGACCCTTCTACGAGCAGTACTTC.

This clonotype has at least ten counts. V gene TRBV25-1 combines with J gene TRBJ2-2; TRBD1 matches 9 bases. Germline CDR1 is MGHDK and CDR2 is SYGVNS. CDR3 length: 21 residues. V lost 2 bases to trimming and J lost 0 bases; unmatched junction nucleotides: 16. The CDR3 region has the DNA TGTGCCAGCAGTGAAGGTTGGGGACAGGGCCCCCGCTGGGCGAACACCGGGGAGCTGTTTTTT. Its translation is CASSEGWGQGPRWANTGELFF.

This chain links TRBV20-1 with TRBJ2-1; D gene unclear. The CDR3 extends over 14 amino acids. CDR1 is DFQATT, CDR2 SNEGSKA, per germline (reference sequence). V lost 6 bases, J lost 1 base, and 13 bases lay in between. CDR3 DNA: TGCAGTGCGATCGGCAGAGAATCCTACAATGAGCAGTTCTTC. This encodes CSAIGRESYNEQFF.

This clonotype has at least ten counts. In nucleotides, the CDR3 is TGTGCCAGCAGCTTAGCGGGAGGGCACAATGAGCAGTTCTTC. It translates to CASSLAGGHNEQFF. The chain links TRBV7-2 to TRBJ2-1; TRBD2 agrees at 7 bases. The CDR3 runs 14 residues. The trim removed 0 bases at V and 5 bases at J, leaving 1 base unmatched. Per the germline V gene, CDR1 is SGHTA and CDR2 is FQGNSA.

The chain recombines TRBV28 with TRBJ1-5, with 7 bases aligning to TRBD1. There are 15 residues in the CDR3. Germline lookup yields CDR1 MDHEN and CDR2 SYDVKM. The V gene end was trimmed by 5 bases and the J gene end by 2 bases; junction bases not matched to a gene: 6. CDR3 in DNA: TGTGCCAGCAGTCTCAGGGGGTGGGGCAATCAGCCCCAGCATTTT. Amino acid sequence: CASSLRGWGNQPQHF.

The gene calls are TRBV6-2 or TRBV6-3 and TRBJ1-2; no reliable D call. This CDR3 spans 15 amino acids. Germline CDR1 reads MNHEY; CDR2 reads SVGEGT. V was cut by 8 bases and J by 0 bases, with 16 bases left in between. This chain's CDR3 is CASEIDGRTNYGYTF. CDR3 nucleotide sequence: TGTGCCAGCGAAATCGACGGGAGGACTAACTATGGCTACACCTTC.

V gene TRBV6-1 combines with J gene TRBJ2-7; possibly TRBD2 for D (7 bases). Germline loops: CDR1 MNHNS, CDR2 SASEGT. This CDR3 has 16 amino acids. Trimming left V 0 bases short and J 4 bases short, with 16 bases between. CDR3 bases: TGTGCCAGCAGTGAAGCCGCGGACAGCGGGACTTACGAGCAGTACTTC. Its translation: CASSEAADSGTYEQYF.